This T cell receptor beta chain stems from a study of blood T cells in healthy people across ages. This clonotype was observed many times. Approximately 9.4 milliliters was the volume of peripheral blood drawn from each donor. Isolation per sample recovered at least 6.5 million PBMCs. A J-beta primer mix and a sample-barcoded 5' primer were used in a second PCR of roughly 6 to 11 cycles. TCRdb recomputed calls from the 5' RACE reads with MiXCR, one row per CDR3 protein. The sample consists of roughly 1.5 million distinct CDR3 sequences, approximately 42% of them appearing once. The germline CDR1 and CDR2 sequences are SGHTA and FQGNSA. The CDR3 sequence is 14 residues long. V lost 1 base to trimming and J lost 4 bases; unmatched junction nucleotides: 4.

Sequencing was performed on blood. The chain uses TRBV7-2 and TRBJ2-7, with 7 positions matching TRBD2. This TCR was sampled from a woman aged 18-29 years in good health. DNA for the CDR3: TGTGCCAGCAGCTTAGGGCTAGCGGTATACGAGCAGTACTTC. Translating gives CASSLGLAVYEQYF.